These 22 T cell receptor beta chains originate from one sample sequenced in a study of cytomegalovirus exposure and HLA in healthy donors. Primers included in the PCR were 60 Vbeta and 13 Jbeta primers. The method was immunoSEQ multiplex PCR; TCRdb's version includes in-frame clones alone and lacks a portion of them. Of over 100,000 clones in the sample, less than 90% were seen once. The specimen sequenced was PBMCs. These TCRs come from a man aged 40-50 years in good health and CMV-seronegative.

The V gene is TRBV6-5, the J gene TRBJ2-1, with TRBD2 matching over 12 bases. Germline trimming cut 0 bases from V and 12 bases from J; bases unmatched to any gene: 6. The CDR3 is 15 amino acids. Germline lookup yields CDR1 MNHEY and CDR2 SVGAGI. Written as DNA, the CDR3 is TGTGCCAGCAGTTACTCATTCCTAGCGGGGGGGAGGCAGTTCTTC. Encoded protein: CASSYSFLAGGRQFF.

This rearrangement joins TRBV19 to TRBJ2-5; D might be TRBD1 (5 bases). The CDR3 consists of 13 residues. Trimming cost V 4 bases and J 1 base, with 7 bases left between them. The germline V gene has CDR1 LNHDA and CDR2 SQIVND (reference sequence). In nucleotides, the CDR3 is TGTGCCAGTAGTACAACAGGCCAAGAGACCCAGTACTTC. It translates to CASSTTGQETQYF.

The CDR3 DNA reads as TGTGCCAGCAGTAGGACAGTCACAGCTAACTATGGCTACACCTTC. It encodes CASSRTVTANYGYTF. The chain is built from TRBV2 and TRBJ1-2; D perhaps matches TRBD1 (6 bases). Trimming took off 5 bases at V and 0 bases at J, with 13 bases between the two ends. Germline CDR1 and CDR2: SNHLY and FYNNEI. The CDR3 totals 15 residues.

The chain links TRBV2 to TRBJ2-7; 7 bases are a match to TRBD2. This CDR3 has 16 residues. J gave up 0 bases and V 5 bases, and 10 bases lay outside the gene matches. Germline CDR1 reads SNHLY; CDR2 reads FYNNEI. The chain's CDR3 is CASSPPSGENSYEQYF. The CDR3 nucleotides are TGTGCCAGCAGTCCTCCGAGCGGGGAGAACTCCTACGAGCAGTACTTC.

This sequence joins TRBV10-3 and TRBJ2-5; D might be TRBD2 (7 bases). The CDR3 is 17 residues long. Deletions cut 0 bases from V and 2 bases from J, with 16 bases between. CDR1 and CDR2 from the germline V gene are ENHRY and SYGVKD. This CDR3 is CAISESRGTKTQETQYF. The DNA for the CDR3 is TGTGCCATCAGTGAGTCAAGGGGGACTAAGACTCAAGAGACCCAGTACTTC.

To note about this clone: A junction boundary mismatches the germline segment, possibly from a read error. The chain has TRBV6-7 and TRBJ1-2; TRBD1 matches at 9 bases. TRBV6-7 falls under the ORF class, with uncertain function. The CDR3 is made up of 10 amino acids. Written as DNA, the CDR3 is TGTGCCAGCAGACGGGACAGGGCCTTCTTC. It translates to CASRRDRAFF.

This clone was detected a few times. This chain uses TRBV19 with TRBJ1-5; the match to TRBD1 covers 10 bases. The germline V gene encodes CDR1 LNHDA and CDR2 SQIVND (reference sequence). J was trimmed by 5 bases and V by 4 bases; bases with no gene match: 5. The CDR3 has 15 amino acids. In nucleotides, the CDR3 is TGTGCCAGTAGTAAGGGGGACAGGGGTGATCAGCCCCAGCATTTT. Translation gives CASSKGDRGDQPQHF.

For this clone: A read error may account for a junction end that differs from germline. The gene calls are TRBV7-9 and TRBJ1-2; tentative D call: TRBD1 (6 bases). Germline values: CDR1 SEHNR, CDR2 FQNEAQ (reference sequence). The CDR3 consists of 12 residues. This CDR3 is CSSSLTGNGYTF. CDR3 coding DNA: TGTTCCAGCAGCCTGACAGGAAATGGCTACACCTTC.

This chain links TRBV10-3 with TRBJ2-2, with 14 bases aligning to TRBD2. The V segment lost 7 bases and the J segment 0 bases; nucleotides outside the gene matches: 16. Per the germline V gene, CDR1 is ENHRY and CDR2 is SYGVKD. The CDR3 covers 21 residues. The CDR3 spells CAIMDWTAGTSGGTNTGELFF. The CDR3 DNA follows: TGTGCCATCATGGATTGGACGGCCGGGACTAGCGGGGGAACGAACACCGGGGAGCTGTTTTTT.

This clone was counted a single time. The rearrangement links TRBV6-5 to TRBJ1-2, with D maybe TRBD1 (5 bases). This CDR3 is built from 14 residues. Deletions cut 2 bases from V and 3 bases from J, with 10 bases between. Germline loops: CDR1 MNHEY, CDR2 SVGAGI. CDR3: CASSYISGYYGYTF. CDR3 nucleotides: TGTGCCAGCAGTTACATTTCAGGGTACTATGGCTACACCTTC.

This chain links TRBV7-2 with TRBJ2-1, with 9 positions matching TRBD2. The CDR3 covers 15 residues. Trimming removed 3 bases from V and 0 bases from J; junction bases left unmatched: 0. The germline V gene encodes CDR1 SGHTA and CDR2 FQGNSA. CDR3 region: CASSFSGSSYNEQFF. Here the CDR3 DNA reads TGTGCCAGCAGCTTTAGCGGGAGCTCCTACAATGAGCAGTTCTTC.

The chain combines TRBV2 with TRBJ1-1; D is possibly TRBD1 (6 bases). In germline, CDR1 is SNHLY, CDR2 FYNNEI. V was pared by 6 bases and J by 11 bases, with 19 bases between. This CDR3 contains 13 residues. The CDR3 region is CASSLGTTLPAFF. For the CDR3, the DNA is TGTGCCAGCAGCTTAGGGACAACTCTACCCGCTTTCTTT.

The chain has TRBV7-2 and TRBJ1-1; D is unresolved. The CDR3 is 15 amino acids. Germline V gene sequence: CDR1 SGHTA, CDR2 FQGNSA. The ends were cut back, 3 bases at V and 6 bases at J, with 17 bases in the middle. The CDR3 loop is CASSFRGVPTSEAFF. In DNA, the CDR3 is TGTGCCAGCAGCTTCCGGGGTGTGCCGACGTCTGAAGCTTTCTTT.

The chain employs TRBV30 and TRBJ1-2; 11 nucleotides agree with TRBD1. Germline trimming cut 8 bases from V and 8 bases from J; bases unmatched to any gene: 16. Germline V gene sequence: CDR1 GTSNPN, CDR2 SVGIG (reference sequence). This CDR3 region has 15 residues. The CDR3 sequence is CARRTPADRGRGYTF. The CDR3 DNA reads TGTGCCCGCCGAACTCCAGCGGACAGGGGGCGAGGCTACACCTTC.

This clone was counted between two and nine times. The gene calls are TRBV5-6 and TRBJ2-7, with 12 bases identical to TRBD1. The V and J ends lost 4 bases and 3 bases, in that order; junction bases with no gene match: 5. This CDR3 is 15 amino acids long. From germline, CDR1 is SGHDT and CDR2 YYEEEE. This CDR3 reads CASSGGTGGYYEQYF. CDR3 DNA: TGTGCCAGCAGCGGAGGGACAGGGGGCTACTACGAGCAGTACTTC.

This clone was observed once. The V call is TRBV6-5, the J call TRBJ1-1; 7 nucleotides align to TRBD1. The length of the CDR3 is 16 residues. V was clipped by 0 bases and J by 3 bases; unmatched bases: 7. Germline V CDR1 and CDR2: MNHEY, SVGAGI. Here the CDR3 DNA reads TGTGCCAGCAGTTACTCAGGGGGCGAGTTTGACACTGAAGCTTTCTTT. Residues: CASSYSGGEFDTEAFF.

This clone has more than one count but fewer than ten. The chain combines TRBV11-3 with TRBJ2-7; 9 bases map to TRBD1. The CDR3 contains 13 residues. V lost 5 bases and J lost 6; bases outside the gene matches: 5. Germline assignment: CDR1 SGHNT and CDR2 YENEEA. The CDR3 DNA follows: TGTGCCAGCAGCGACAGGGGGGGACGCGAGCAGTACTTC. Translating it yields CASSDRGGREQYF. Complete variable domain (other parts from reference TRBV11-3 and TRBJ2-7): EAGVVQSPRYKIIEKKQPVAFWCNPISGHNTLYWYLQNLGQGPELLIRYENEEAVDDSQLPKDRFSAERLKGVDSTLKIQPAELGDSAVYLCASSDRGGREQYFGPGTRLTVT.

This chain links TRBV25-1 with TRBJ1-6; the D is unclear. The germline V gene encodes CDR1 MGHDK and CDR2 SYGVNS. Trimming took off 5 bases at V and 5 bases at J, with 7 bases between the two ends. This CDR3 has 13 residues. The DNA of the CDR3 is TGTGCCAGCAGTCTAGCAGATAATTCACCCCTCCACTTT. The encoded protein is CASSLADNSPLHF. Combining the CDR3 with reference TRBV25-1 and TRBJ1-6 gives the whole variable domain EADIYQTPRYLVIGTGKKITLECSQTMGHDKMYWYQQDPGMELHLIHYSYGVNSTEKGDLSSESTVSRIRTEHFPLTLESARPSHTSQYLCASSLADNSPLHFGNGTRLTVT.

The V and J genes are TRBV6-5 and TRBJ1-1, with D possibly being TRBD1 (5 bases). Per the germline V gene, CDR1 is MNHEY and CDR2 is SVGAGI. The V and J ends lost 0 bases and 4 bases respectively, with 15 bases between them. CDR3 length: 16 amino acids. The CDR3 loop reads CASSYSSPGGGTEAFF. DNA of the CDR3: TGTGCCAGCAGTTACTCGAGCCCGGGGGGGGGCACTGAAGCTTTCTTT.

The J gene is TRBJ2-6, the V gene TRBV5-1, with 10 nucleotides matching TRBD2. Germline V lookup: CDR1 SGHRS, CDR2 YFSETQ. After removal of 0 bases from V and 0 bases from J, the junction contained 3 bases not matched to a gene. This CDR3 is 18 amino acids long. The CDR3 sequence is CASSLVLAGASGANVLTF. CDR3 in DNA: TGCGCCAGCAGCTTGGTTCTAGCGGGGGCCTCTGGGGCCAACGTCCTGACTTTC. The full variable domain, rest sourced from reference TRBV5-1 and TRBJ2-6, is KAGVTQTPRYLIKTRGQQVTLSCSPISGHRSVSWYQQTPGQGLQFLFEYFSETQRNKGNFPGRFSGRQFSNSRSEMNVSTLELGDSALYLCASSLVLAGASGANVLTFGAGSRLTVL.

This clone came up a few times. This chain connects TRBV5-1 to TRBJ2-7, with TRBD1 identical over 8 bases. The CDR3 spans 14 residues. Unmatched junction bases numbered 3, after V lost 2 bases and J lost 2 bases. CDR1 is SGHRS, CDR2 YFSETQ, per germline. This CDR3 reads CASSFYRGAYEQYF. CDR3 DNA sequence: TGCGCCAGCAGCTTCTACAGGGGGGCCTACGAGCAGTACTTC.

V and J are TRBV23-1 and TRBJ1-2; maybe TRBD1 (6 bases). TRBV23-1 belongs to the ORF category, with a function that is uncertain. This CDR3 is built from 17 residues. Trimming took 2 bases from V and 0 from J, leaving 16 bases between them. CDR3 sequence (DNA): TGCGCCAGCAGTCAAATCTTGGACAGCAACGCTAACTATGGCTACACCTTC. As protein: CASSQILDSNANYGYTF.